These 21 T cell receptor beta chains were all obtained from the same sample, sequenced in a study of blood T cell repertoires in COVID-19. Libraries were prepared by immunoSEQ multiplex PCR; TCRdb keeps only in-frame clonotypes and omits some of them. The table includes roughly 110,000 clones, 65% to 85% detected once. Sequencing was performed on peripheral blood. The receptors stem from a man over 45 with acute or convalescent COVID-19.

The V gene is TRBV6-5, the J gene TRBJ1-1; D might be TRBD1 (6 bases). V was clipped by 5 bases and J by 6 bases, with 13 bases between them. The CDR3 totals 13 residues. Germline values: CDR1 MNHEY, CDR2 SVGAGI. Here the CDR3 reads CASSNRVGAEAFF. The CDR3 DNA reads TGTGCCAGCAGTAACAGGGTCGGAGCTGAAGCTTTCTTT.

The chain employs TRBV4-1 and TRBJ2-7, with 8 positions matching TRBD1. V was clipped by 5 bases and J by 3 bases; unmatched bases: 15. The germline CDR1 and CDR2 sequences are MGHRA and YSYEKL. This CDR3 has 17 amino acids. The CDR3 here is CASSGGPGGRRGYEQYF. CDR3 coding DNA: TGCGCCAGCAGCGGAGGACCAGGGGGCAGGCGTGGCTACGAGCAGTACTTC.

The V and J genes are TRBV4-1 and TRBJ1-2; 11 positions agree with TRBD1. This CDR3 region has 19 residues. Germline loops: CDR1 MGHRA, CDR2 YSYEKL. Trimming removed 3 bases from V and 0 bases from J; junction bases left unmatched: 12. CDR3 amino acids: CASSQGGPGQGVTNYGYTF. The CDR3 DNA sequence: TGCGCCAGCAGCCAGGGGGGCCCGGGACAGGGGGTAACTAACTATGGCTACACCTTC.

V usage is TRBV15 and J usage is TRBJ2-3; D is ambiguous. The germline V gene encodes CDR1 LNHNV and CDR2 YYDKDF (reference sequence). V was pared by 2 bases and J by 8 bases, with 11 bases between. The CDR3 is made up of 13 amino acids. The CDR3 region is CATSRRMTGTQYF. As DNA, the CDR3 is TGTGCCACCAGCAGAAGAATGACGGGTACGCAGTATTTT.

V usage is TRBV2 and J usage is TRBJ1-3, with D possibly matching TRBD1 (5 bases). This CDR3 contains 14 residues. The germline V and J ends were trimmed by 7 bases and 0 bases, with 10 bases remaining between them. Germline CDR1 is SNHLY and CDR2 is FYNNEI. CDR3 nucleotides: TGTGCCAGCATGGGGCTTCTCTCTGGAAACACCATATATTTT. Translated: CASMGLLSGNTIYF.

The chain recombines TRBV6-5 with TRBJ1-1; unclear D gene. V lost 6 bases and J lost 3, with 14 bases in between. Germline CDR1 MNHEY, CDR2 SVGAGI. The CDR3 covers 14 residues. CDR3 residues: CASSPLIFDTEAFF. As DNA, the CDR3 is TGTGCCAGCAGCCCCCTTATATTTGACACTGAAGCTTTCTTT.

This clone turned up a few times. The chain employs TRBV5-5 and TRBJ2-3; possibly TRBD2 for D (7 bases). Per the germline V gene, CDR1 is SGHKS and CDR2 is YYEKEE (reference sequence). This CDR3 contains 14 residues. The germline V and J ends were trimmed by 6 bases and 1 base, with 12 bases remaining between them. Here the CDR3 reads CASNPGGGTDTQYF. In DNA, the CDR3 is TGTGCCAGCAACCCGGGGGGCGGCACAGATACGCAGTATTTT.

The chain combines TRBV11-2 with TRBJ2-1; 13 bases map to TRBD2. This CDR3 comprises 16 residues. The germline V gene encodes CDR1 SGHAT and CDR2 FQNNGV. The ends lost 7 bases at V and 9 bases at J; junction bases unmatched: 12. Here the CDR3 DNA reads TGTGCCAGCACTAAACTAGCGGGGGGGCTTGAGGGTGAGCAGTTCTTC. It codes for CASTKLAGGLEGEQFF.

This clone has just one count. The chain is built from TRBV4-1 and TRBJ2-3; 12 bases are a match to TRBD2. CDR3 size: 15 residues. J was trimmed by 3 bases and V by 4 bases; bases with no gene match: 2. Germline V lookup: CDR1 MGHRA, CDR2 YSYEKL. The CDR3 DNA sequence: TGCGCCAGCAGCCGCGGGACTAGCGGGACAGATACGCAGTATTTT. It translates to CASSRGTSGTDTQYF.

The chain joins TRBV19 to TRBJ1-5; D is possibly TRBD1 (5 bases). The ends were cut back, 2 bases at V and 1 base at J, with 9 bases in the middle. This CDR3 is 15 amino acids long. Germline V gene sequence: CDR1 LNHDA, CDR2 SQIVND (reference sequence). The CDR3 is CASSIWGNSNQPQHF. The CDR3 DNA follows: TGTGCCAGTAGTATATGGGGCAACAGCAATCAGCCCCAGCATTTT.

This chain joins TRBV28 and TRBJ1-1; no definite D call. V was cut by 4 bases and J by 6 bases, with 9 bases left in between. This CDR3 has 12 amino acids. The germline gives CDR1 MDHEN, CDR2 SYDVKM. The CDR3 loop is CASSYPGAEAFF. The CDR3, as DNA: TGTGCCAGCAGTTATCCGGGTGCTGAAGCTTTCTTT.

The chain combines TRBV29-1 with TRBJ1-6, with TRBD1 identical over 7 bases. CDR3 length equals 12 residues. CDR1 is SQVTM and CDR2 is ANQGSEA in the germline V gene. V was pared by 5 bases and J by 7 bases, with 2 bases of the junction left unmatched. The CDR3 DNA follows: TGCAGCGTTAGGACAGGCAATTCACCCCTCCACTTT. It yields the protein CSVRTGNSPLHF.

The rearrangement links TRBV7-2 to TRBJ1-2; weak D call: TRBD1 (5 bases). The CDR3 has 14 residues. V dropped 3 bases and J dropped 7 bases, with 15 bases sitting between them. CDR1 SGHTA and CDR2 FQGNSA come from the germline V gene. Written as DNA, the CDR3 is TGTGCCAGCAGCTTTCATAGGGGATTGGGTGGCTACACCTTC. Translating gives CASSFHRGLGGYTF.

This clone has just a few counts. V is TRBV3-1 (or the pseudogene TRBV3-2) and J is TRBJ2-1; D possibly corresponds to TRBD1 (6 bases). The V end was cut by 4 bases, the J end by 15 bases, with 13 bases between. CDR3 length: 11 amino acids. Germline V gene lookup returns CDR1 LGHDT and CDR2 YNNKEL (reference sequence). DNA of the CDR3: TGTGCCAGCAGCCTGACAGGTTGGCTGTTCTTC. Translating it yields CASSLTGWLFF.

The rearrangement joins TRBV3-1 (or the pseudogene TRBV3-2) to TRBJ2-1, with TRBD2 matching over 9 bases. Trimming at V came to 0 bases and at J to 8 bases, leaving 8 bases not matched to a gene. The germline gives CDR1 LGHDT, CDR2 YNNKEL (reference sequence). CDR3 length: 16 residues. DNA of the CDR3: TGTGCCAGCAGCCAAGACCCGGCTAGCGGGGCCGATGAGCAGTTCTTC. Residues: CASSQDPASGADEQFF.

The V call is TRBV28, the J call TRBJ1-5; D unresolved. The CDR3 spans 18 residues. CDR1 and CDR2 from the germline V gene are MDHEN and SYDVKM. The V end was cut by 3 bases, the J end by 9 bases, with 27 bases between. CDR3 DNA sequence: TGTGCCAGCAGTTTGCTTACCGAGGAACCCGAGTTTAACCGGCCCCAGCATTTT. This sequence encodes CASSLLTEEPEFNRPQHF.

J is TRBJ1-2 and V is TRBV6-5; 11 positions match TRBD1. CDR3 length: 13 amino acids. Losses at the gene ends were 7 bases for V and 7 bases for J; bases not matched to a gene: 5. CDR1 and CDR2 from the germline V gene are MNHEY and SVGAGI. The CDR3 region is CASTGTGGRGYTF. The CDR3 coding sequence is TGTGCCAGCACCGGGACAGGGGGACGTGGCTACACCTTC.

This chain joins TRBV2 and TRBJ1-6; weak D call: TRBD1 (6 bases). The V and J ends lost 1 base and 10 bases respectively, with 14 bases between them. CDR3 length equals 15 residues. Per the germline V gene, CDR1 is SNHLY and CDR2 is FYNNEI. This chain's CDR3 is CASSEGGGPRSPLHF. Here the CDR3 DNA reads TGTGCCAGCAGTGAAGGTGGGGGCCCTAGATCACCCCTCCACTTT.

The table lists this clone with a count of one. The chain joins TRBV7-8 to TRBJ2-7; possibly TRBD2 for D (5 bases). Germline values: CDR1 SGHVS, CDR2 FQNEAQ. V was pared by 1 base and J by 3 bases, with 10 bases between. There are 14 residues in the CDR3. CDR3 sequence (DNA): TGTGCCAGCAGCTTAGAGGCGGACTTCTACGAGCAGTACTTC. It encodes CASSLEADFYEQYF.

The chain carries TRBV30 and TRBJ2-1; 11 bases agree with TRBD2. The V segment lost 2 bases and the J segment 5 bases; nucleotides outside the gene matches: 8. The CDR3 runs 16 residues. The germline V gene has CDR1 GTSNPN and CDR2 SVGIG (reference sequence). The CDR3: CAWSLYSGGADNEQFF. CDR3 DNA sequence: TGTGCCTGGAGTCTTTATAGCGGGGGGGCGGACAATGAGCAGTTCTTC.

The chain carries TRBV24-1 and TRBJ2-1; a possible D gene is TRBD1 (5 bases). The CDR3 is 13 amino acids. The germline V and J ends were trimmed by 6 bases and 7 bases, with 12 bases remaining between them. Looked up from germline, CDR1 is KGHDR and CDR2 is SFDVKD. The CDR3 nucleotides read TGTGCCACCAGTAGGGGTTCCTGGAATGAGCAGTTCTTC. This sequence encodes CATSRGSWNEQFF.